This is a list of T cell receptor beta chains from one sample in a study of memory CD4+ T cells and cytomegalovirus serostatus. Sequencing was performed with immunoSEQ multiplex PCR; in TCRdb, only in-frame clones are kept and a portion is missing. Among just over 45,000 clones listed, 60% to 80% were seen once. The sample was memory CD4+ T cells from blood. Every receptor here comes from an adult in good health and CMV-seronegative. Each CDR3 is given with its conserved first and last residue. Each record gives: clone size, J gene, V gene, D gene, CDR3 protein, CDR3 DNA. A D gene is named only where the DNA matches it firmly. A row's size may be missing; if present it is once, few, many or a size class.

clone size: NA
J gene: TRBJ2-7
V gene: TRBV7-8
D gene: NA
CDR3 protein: CASSLARRTSSSYEQYF
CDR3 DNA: TGTGCCAGCAGCTTAGCGCGAAGGACTTCAAGCTCCTACGAGCAGTACTTC

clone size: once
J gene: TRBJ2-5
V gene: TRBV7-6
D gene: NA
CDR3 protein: CASSLRPQETQYF
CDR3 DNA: TGTGCCAGCAGCTTACGTCCCCAAGAGACCCAGTACTTC

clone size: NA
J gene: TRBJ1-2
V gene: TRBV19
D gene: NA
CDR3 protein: CASSMMDSLYGYTF
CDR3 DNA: TGTGCCAGTAGTATGATGGACAGCTTATATGGCTACACCTTC

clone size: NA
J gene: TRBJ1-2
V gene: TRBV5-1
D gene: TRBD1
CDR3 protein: CASSFGTGRFANYGYTF
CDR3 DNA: TGCGCCAGCAGCTTCGGGACAGGGAGGTTCGCTAACTATGGCTACACCTTC

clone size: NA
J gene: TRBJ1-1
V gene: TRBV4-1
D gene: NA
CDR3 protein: CASSRQDSTEAFF
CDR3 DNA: TGCGCCAGCAGCCGGCAGGATAGTACTGAAGCTTTCTTT

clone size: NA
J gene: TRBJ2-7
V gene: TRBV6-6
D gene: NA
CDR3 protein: CASSYTIDPFPHEQYF
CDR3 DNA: TGTGCCAGCAGTTACACAATAGACCCTTTCCCCCACGAGCAGTACTTC

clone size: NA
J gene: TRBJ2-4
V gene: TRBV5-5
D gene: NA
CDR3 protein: CASSLAGVAKNIQYF
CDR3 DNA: TGTGCCAGCAGCTTGGCCGGAGTGGCCAAAAACATTCAGTACTTC

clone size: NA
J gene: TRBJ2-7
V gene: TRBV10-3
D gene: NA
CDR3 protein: CAISGAALTGYEQYF
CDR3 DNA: TGTGCCATCAGTGGCGCCGCCCTAACAGGGTACGAGCAGTACTTC

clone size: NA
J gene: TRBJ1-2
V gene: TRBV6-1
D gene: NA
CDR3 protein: CASRPGLGGDYGYTF
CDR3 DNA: TGTGCCAGCAGACCGGGACTCGGCGGCGACTATGGCTACACCTTC

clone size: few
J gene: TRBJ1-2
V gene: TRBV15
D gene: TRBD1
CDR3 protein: CATSRWGQGATHGYTF
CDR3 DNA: TGTGCCACCAGCAGATGGGGACAGGGGGCAACCCATGGCTACACCTTC

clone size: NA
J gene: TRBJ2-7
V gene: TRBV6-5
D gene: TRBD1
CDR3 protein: CASSYLVTGGYEQYF
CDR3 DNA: TGTGCCAGCAGTTACCTCGTGACAGGGGGGTACGAGCAGTACTTC

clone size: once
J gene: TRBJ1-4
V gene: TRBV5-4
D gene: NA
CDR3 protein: CASSSQTGRSEKLFF
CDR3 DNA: TGTGCCAGCAGCTCTCAAACGGGCCGGTCTGAAAAACTGTTTTTT

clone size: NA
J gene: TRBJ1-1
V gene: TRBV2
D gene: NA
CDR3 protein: CASSDYRDRNTEAFF
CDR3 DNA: TGTGCCAGCAGTGACTACAGGGACCGGAACACTGAAGCTTTCTTT

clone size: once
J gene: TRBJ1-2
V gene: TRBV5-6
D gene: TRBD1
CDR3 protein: CASSYRGSSNYGYTF
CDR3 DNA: TGTGCCAGCAGCTACAGGGGCTCCTCTAACTATGGCTACACCTTC

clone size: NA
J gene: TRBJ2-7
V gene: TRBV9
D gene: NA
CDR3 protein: CASSGDGYEQYF
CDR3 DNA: TGTGCCAGCAGCGGCGACGGATACGAGCAGTACTTC

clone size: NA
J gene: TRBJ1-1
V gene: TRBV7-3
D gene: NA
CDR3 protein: CASSRDTNTEAFF
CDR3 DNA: TGTGCCAGCAGCCGAGACACGAACACTGAAGCTTTCTTT

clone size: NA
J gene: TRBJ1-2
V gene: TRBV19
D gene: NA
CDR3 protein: CASRVHLYGYTF
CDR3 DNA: TGTGCCAGTAGAGTCCACCTCTATGGCTACACCTTC

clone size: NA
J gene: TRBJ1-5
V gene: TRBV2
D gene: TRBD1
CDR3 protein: CASSDQTGVQPQHF
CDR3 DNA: TGTGCCAGCAGTGACCAGACAGGGGTTCAGCCCCAGCATTTT

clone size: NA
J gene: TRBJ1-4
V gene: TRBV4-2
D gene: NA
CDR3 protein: CASSQEVDRWEKLFF
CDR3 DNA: TGTGCCAGCAGCCAAGAGGTGGACAGATGGGAAAAACTGTTTTTT

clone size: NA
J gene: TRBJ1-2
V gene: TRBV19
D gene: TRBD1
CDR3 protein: CASSVGTGRRRDYGYTF
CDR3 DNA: TGTGCCAGTAGTGTCGGGACAGGGAGGAGGAGGGACTATGGCTACACCTTC

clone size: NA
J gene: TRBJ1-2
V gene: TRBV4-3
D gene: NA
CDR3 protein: CASSQLAGTYGYTF
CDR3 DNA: TGCGCCAGCAGCCAACTAGCAGGAACCTATGGCTACACCTTC

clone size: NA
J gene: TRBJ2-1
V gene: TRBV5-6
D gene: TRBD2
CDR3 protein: CASSLGLAGYNEQFF
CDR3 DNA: TGTGCCAGCAGCTTGGGACTAGCGGGATACAATGAGCAGTTCTTC

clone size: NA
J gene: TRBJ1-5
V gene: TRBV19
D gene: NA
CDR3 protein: CASSRNHNQPQHF
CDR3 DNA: TGTGCCAGTAGTCGCAACCACAATCAGCCCCAGCATTTT

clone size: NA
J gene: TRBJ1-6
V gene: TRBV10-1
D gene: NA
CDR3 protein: CASSIGQKNNSPLHF
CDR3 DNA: TGCGCCAGCAGCATCGGACAGAAGAATAATTCACCCCTCCACTTT